Sequencing of this T cell receptor (beta chain) was carried out in a study of cytomegalovirus exposure and HLA in healthy donors. Amplification used 60 Vbeta primers and 13 Jbeta primers. Sequencing used immunoSEQ multiplex PCR; TCRdb keeps in-frame clones, though not all of them. The top ten hold approximately 2.3% of the sample, which has some 140,000 clones, over 70% seen once. In regard to this clone: Its antigen remains unknown.

Study-wide results and caveats: Of the V segments, some could not be distinguished, including TRBV6-2 and TRBV6-3, and were excluded. It was reported that the classifier diagnosed cytomegalovirus status with high specificity and sensitivity in both the original and validation cohorts. Later analysis identified 15,000 to 20,000 TCR beta sequences associated with HLA alleles, using a false discovery rate threshold of 0.05.

Trimming took 7 bases from V and 4 from J, leaving 11 bases between them. The CDR3 consists of 14 residues. The germline gives CDR1 MDHEN, CDR2 SYDVKM. This TCR came from a young man in good health and CMV-seronegative. The sequenced material came from PBMCs. This chain connects TRBV28 to TRBJ2-6; possibly TRBD2 for D (6 bases). The CDR3 loop reads CASTGGRGANVLTF. CDR3 coding DNA: TGTGCCAGCACTGGGGGGAGAGGGGCCAACGTCCTGACTTTC.